This T cell receptor (beta chain) is from a study of blood T cell repertoires in COVID-19. Study background: Whether acute or convalescent, the COVID-19 samples came from the United States, Italy and Spain. T cells, B-cell-depleted T cells, or PBMCs provided the cDNA or gDNA that served as material.

Study processing details: It was from reference gene primer amplification that nucleated cell counts were estimated. Measured with immunoSEQ multiplex PCR; TCRdb has only the in-frame clones, and not every one. V and J calls plus clone size are reproduced from that table; the DNA served to infer D and trimming. The table includes under 300,000 clones, 86% detected once. This clone was seen a handful of times. V was pared by 4 bases and J by 8 bases, with 8 bases of the junction left unmatched. There are 13 residues in the CDR3. The germline CDR1 and CDR2 sequences are SGDLS and YYNGEE. Sequenced: peripheral blood. The receptor was derived from a man younger than 35 with active or convalescent COVID-19. The chain carries TRBV9 and TRBJ1-1, with 7 bases lining up with TRBD1. The chain's CDR3 is CASSLGTAGEAFF. In DNA form, the CDR3 reads TGTGCCAGCAGCCTGGGGACAGCAGGAGAAGCTTTCTTT. The full variable domain, in which reference TRBV9 and TRBJ1-1 provide the parts outside the CDR3, is DSGVTQTPKHLITATGQRVTLRCSPRSGDLSVYWYQQSLDQGLQFLIQYYNGEERAKGNILERFSAQQFPDLHSELNLSSLELGDSALYFCASSLGTAGEAFFGQGTRLTVV.